Listed below are T cell receptor beta chains from one sample, sequenced in a study of cytomegalovirus exposure and HLA in healthy donors. Assay used: immunoSEQ multiplex PCR; TCRdb lists only in-frame clones, some missing. The sample includes some 92,000 clones, about 80% of them seen just once. Sequenced: PBMCs. These TCRs come from a man between 18 and 29 years old in good health and CMV-seropositive. Both conserved end residues are part of each CDR3. Each record gives: J gene, V gene, clone size, D gene, CDR3 DNA, CDR3 protein. A D gene is named only where the DNA matches it firmly. Size is omitted from some rows. Given values are once, few, many or a class for expanded clones.

TRBJ1-5,TRBV30,NA,NA,TGTGCCTGGAGTGTTAGACAGTTTGGTCAGCCCCAGCATTTT,CAWSVRQFGQPQHF
TRBJ2-7,TRBV6-1,NA,TRBD1,TGTGCCACTACGACAGGGGGTCCCTACGAGCAGTACTTC,CATTTGGPYEQYF
TRBJ1-6,TRBV10-3,NA,TRBD1,TGTGCCAGCCGGACAGGGGCCAATAATTCACCCCTCCACTTT,CASRTGANNSPLHF
TRBJ1-2,TRBV5-1,NA,NA,TGCGCCAGCAGCTTGGATGGAGGGCCTCCGGTTGGCTACACCTTC,CASSLDGGPPVGYTF
TRBJ2-3,TRBV19,NA,NA,TGTGCCAGTACCCCCCGGGTGCGGGGCGCGGGCACAGATACGCAGTATTTT,CASTPRVRGAGTDTQYF
TRBJ2-5,TRBV2,NA,TRBD1,TGTGCCAGCAGTGGTTCTGGGACAGGACGTTACCAAGAGACCCAGTACTTC,CASSGSGTGRYQETQYF
TRBJ1-5,TRBV30,NA,NA,TGTGCCTGGAGTGTAGGACAGAGCAATCAGCCCCAGCATTTT,CAWSVGQSNQPQHF
TRBJ1-4,TRBV27,NA,TRBD1,TGTGCCAGCAGCGGACAGGGTTATGATGAAAAACTGTTTTTT,CASSGQGYDEKLFF
TRBJ1-1,TRBV28,NA,NA,TGTGCCAGCAGTTTCCGCGGTGTCAACACTGAAGCTTTCTTT,CASSFRGVNTEAFF
TRBJ2-7,TRBV18,NA,NA,TGTGCCAGCTCCCGACAGGACGGCTACGAGCAGTACTTC,CASSRQDGYEQYF
TRBJ1-5,TRBV7-9,NA,NA,TGTGCCAGCAGCCCCGGACTGCTCAATCAGCCCCAGCATTTT,CASSPGLLNQPQHF
TRBJ2-7,TRBV6-6,NA,TRBD1,TGTGCCAGCAGTGGGACAGCCTACACCTACGAGCAGTACTTC,CASSGTAYTYEQYF
TRBJ2-5,TRBV7-2,NA,NA,TGTGCCAGCAGCTTAGGTAGAGAGACCCAGTACTTC,CASSLGRETQYF
TRBJ1-5,TRBV30,NA,NA,TGTGCCTGGAGTATGGGAACAGGTCAGCCCCAGCATTTT,CAWSMGTGQPQHF
TRBJ2-7,TRBV5-6,NA,NA,TGTGCCAGCAGCTTGTTGGGAGACTACGAGCAGTACTTC,CASSLLGDYEQYF
TRBJ1-4,TRBV7-9,NA,TRBD1,TGTGCCAGCAGCCTCTTGGGACAGGGCGTTGAAAAACTGTTTTTT,CASSLLGQGVEKLFF
TRBJ2-5,TRBV7-3,NA,TRBD2,TGTGCCAGCAGCTTATCCGAGCGGGGGGAACAATACTTC,CASSLSERGEQYF
TRBJ2-5,TRBV19,NA,NA,TGTGCCAGTAGTAACGTCCTCGGGGAGACCCAGTACTTC,CASSNVLGETQYF
TRBJ1-2,TRBV10-3,NA,TRBD1,TGTGCCATCAGTAGTCCCGGGACAGGGGGTAACTATGGCTACACCTTC,CAISSPGTGGNYGYTF
TRBJ1-2,TRBV15,NA,NA,TGTGCCACCAGAGATGTAATGCTAGGCTATGGCTACACCTTC,CATRDVMLGYGYTF
TRBJ2-7,TRBV2,few,NA,TGTGCCAGTAAAGTGGAGAGCTCCTACGAGCAGTACTTC,CASKVESSYEQYF
TRBJ2-7,TRBV6-5,NA,TRBD2,TGTGCCAGCAGCCCCACCGGCAGCGGGGGATTCGAGCAGTACTTC,CASSPTGSGGFEQYF
TRBJ2-7,TRBV7-2,NA,TRBD2,TGTGCCAGCAGCTTAGCGACTAGCGGGGTCTACGAGCAGTACTTC,CASSLATSGVYEQYF
TRBJ2-1,TRBV11-2,NA,NA,TGTGCCAGCAACTCGGACGGACTCAATGAGCAGTTCTTC,CASNSDGLNEQFF
TRBJ2-7,TRBV5-1,NA,TRBD1,TGCGCCAGCAAGAGGGCAGGGGGCGGGGACGAGCAGTACTTC,CASKRAGGGDEQYF
TRBJ2-7,TRBV5-1,NA,TRBD1,TGCGCCAGCAGCTTACAACAGGGGCAGTACGAGCAGTACTTC,CASSLQQGQYEQYF
TRBJ2-7,TRBV10-1,NA,NA,TGCGCCAGCAGCAGGGACAAGACCTACGAGCAGTACTTC,CASSRDKTYEQYF
TRBJ2-7,TRBV13,NA,NA,TGTGCCAGCAACTTAGTAGGGGGCTACGAGCAGTACTTC,CASNLVGGYEQYF
TRBJ1-1,TRBV5-1,few,TRBD1,TGCGCCAGCAGCTCGCAGCGGACAGGGGCTAGCGCTGAAGCTTTCTTT,CASSSQRTGASAEAFF
TRBJ1-1,TRBV28,NA,NA,TGTGCCAGCAGTCCAGGGTCAAACACTGAAGCTTTCTTT,CASSPGSNTEAFF
TRBJ2-3,TRBV13,NA,TRBD1,TGTGCCAGCAGCTCCGACAGGGAAACAGATACGCAGTATTTT,CASSSDRETDTQYF
TRBJ2-1,TRBV7-6,NA,NA,TGTGCCAGCAGCTTAGCCCAGGACAGTACACCTCACAATGAGCAGTTCTTC,CASSLAQDSTPHNEQFF
TRBJ1-5,TRBV5-8,few,TRBD1,TGTGCCAGCAGCTGGACAGGGCCGCTCAGGCCCCAGCATTTT,CASSWTGPLRPQHF
TRBJ2-7,TRBV5-6,NA,NA,TGTGCCAGCAGCGCATACACCATCTCCTACGAGCAGTACTTC,CASSAYTISYEQYF
TRBJ2-7,TRBV18,NA,NA,TGTGCCAGCTCCCTAGAAGTTAGCCAGATAAGGGAGCAGTACTTC,CASSLEVSQIREQYF
TRBJ2-5,TRBV5-4,NA,TRBD2,TGTGCCAGCAGTTTCGCTAGCGGGGATGAGACCCAGTACTTC,CASSFASGDETQYF
TRBJ1-2,TRBV9,NA,NA,TGTGCCAGCAGCGTAGGATTTGGGGGGGAGAACTATGGCTACACCTTC,CASSVGFGGENYGYTF
TRBJ2-1,TRBV28,NA,TRBD2,TGTGCCAGCAGATTCGGCGGGGGGGCCATGGAGCAGTTCTTC,CASRFGGGAMEQFF
TRBJ2-7,TRBV10-1,few,NA,TGCGCCAGCAGTGAGTCGGGGGGATACGAGCAGTACTTC,CASSESGGYEQYF
TRBJ1-6,TRBV5-5,NA,NA,TGTGCCAGCAGCTTAGGTTTTGACTCTCCCTATAATTCACCCCTCCACTTT,CASSLGFDSPYNSPLHF
TRBJ1-3,TRBV2,NA,NA,TGTGCCAGCAGTGGAGCAGGCGGTTCTGGAAACACCATATATTTT,CASSGAGGSGNTIYF
TRBJ2-1,TRBV27,NA,TRBD2,TGTGCCAGCAGTTTCGGGCGGGGGGCCAGTGAGCAGTTCTTC,CASSFGRGASEQFF
TRBJ2-2,TRBV13,NA,TRBD2,TGTGCCAGCAGCTCGCTTCCGGGACTAGCGGGGGGCCCGAACACCGGGGAGCTGTTTTTT,CASSSLPGLAGGPNTGELFF
TRBJ1-1,TRBV4-1,NA,NA,TGCGCCAGCAGCCAAGATAGTTGGGAGGTGAACACTGAAGCTTTCTTT,CASSQDSWEVNTEAFF
TRBJ2-7,TRBV28,NA,TRBD1,TGTGCCAGCAGTTTGATAGGACAGGGTCTCTACGAGCAGTACTTC,CASSLIGQGLYEQYF
TRBJ2-2,TRBV6-5,NA,NA,TGTGCCACCCAGATGACAGACATAGGCACCGGGGAGCTGTTTTTT,CATQMTDIGTGELFF
TRBJ2-7,TRBV5-1,NA,NA,TGCGCCAGCAGCTTGGGGGCCCCAATGGTAGGCGGGGCTTACGAGCAGTACTTC,CASSLGAPMVGGAYEQYF
TRBJ1-1,TRBV6-5,NA,NA,TGTGCCAGCAGTTTGGGCCGGGGGAACACTGAAGCTTTCTTT,CASSLGRGNTEAFF
TRBJ1-3,TRBV7-9,NA,NA,TGTGCCAGCAGCTTAGAGGCAGGGCCTCCCTCTGGAAACACCATATATTTT,CASSLEAGPPSGNTIYF
TRBJ1-1,TRBV7-2,NA,NA,TGTGCCAGCAGCTTTTACAGCAACACTGAAGCTTTCTTT,CASSFYSNTEAFF
TRBJ2-5,TRBV5-1,NA,NA,TGCGCCACCTCAAAGGGAGGCGAGACCCAGTACTTC,CATSKGGETQYF
TRBJ1-4,TRBV11-2,NA,NA,TGTGCCAGCAGCTTTGAATGGAGAAAACTGTTTTTT,CASSFEWRKLFF
TRBJ1-6,TRBV30,NA,NA,TGTGCCTGGAGTCTAGGGGCCTTGTTACCGGGCTCCTATAATTCACCCCTCCACTTT,CAWSLGALLPGSYNSPLHF
TRBJ2-1,TRBV6-5,NA,NA,TGTGCCAGCAGTTACTCGGCAGGGTTTTACAATGAGCAGTTCTTC,CASSYSAGFYNEQFF